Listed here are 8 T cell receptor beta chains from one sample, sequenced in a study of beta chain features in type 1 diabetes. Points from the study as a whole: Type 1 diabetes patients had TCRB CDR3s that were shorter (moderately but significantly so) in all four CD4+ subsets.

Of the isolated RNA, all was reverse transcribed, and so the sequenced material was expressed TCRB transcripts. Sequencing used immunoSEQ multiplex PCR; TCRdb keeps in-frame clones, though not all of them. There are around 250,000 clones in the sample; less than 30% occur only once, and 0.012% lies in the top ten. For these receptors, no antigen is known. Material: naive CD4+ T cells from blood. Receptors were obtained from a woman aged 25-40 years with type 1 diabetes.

CDR3 in DNA: TGTGCCAGCAGCGTAGAGGGAGCGCGCCTCAATCAGCCCCAGCATTTT. This sequence encodes CASSVEGARLNQPQHF. The chain joins TRBV9 to TRBJ1-5; the D is unclear. Germline V gene lookup returns CDR1 SGDLS and CDR2 YYNGEE. V shed 0 bases and J shed 3 bases, with 13 bases lying between them. The CDR3 spans 16 residues.

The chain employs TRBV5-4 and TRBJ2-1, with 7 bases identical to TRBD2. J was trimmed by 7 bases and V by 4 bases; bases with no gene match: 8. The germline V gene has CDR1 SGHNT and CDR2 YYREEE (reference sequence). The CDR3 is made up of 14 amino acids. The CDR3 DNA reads TGTGCCAGCAGCGGCGGGGGAATGGGGAATGAGCAGTTCTTC. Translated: CASSGGGMGNEQFF.

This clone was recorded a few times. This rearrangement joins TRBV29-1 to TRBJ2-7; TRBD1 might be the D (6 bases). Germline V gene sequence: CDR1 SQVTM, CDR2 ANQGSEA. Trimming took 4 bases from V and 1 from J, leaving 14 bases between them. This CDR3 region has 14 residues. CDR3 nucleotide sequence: TGCAGCGTTGGAACCCCAGGGGTATCCTACGAGCAGTACTTC. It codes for CSVGTPGVSYEQYF.

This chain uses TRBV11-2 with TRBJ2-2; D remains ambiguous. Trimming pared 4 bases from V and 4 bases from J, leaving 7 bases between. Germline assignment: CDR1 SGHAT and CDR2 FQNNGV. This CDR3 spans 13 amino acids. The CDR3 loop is CASSSRITGELFF. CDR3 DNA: TGTGCCAGCAGCTCTAGGATCACCGGGGAGCTGTTTTTT.

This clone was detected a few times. The CDR3 nucleotides read TGCGCCAGCAGCTATGAGGGACTAGCGGGAGCAGATACGCAGTATTTT. This codes for CASSYEGLAGADTQYF. V usage is TRBV5-1 and J usage is TRBJ2-3, with 14 bases that match TRBD2. The germline gives CDR1 SGHRS, CDR2 YFSETQ. The CDR3 totals 16 residues. Unmatched junction bases numbered 4, after V lost 3 bases and J lost 4 bases.

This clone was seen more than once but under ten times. CDR3: CASSFSGSSTLDEQFF. Written as DNA, the CDR3 is TGTGCCAGCAGCTTTAGCGGGAGTTCCACTTTGGATGAGCAGTTCTTC. The chain is built from TRBV7-3 and TRBJ2-1; 9 nucleotides agree with TRBD2. This CDR3 has 16 residues. Germline trimming cut 3 bases from V and 8 bases from J; bases unmatched to any gene: 11. The germline CDR1 and CDR2 sequences are SGHTA and FQGTGA. Complete variable domain (other parts from reference TRBV7-3 and TRBJ2-1): GAGVSQTPSNKVTEKGKYVELRCDPISGHTALYWYRQSLGQGPEFLIYFQGTGAADDSGLPNDRFFAVRPEGSVSTLKIQRTERGDSAVYLCASSFSGSSTLDEQFFGPGTRLTVL.

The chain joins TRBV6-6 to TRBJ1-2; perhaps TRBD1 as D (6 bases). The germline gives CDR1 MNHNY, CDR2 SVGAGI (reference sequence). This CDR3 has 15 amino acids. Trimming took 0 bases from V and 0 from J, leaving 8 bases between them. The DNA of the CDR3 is TGTGCCAGCAGTTACTCGGACAGACCTAACTATGGCTACACCTTC. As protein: CASSYSDRPNYGYTF.

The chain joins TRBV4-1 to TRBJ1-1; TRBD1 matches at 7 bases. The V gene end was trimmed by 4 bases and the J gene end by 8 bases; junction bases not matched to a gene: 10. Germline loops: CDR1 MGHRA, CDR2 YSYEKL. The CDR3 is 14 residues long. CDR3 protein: CASSPAFLDREAFF. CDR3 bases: TGCGCCAGCAGCCCAGCTTTTTTGGACAGGGAAGCTTTCTTT.